Following are 20 T cell receptor beta chains from one sample sequenced in a study of identical twins (dated by TCRdb to between 2015 and 2016). Libraries were made using 5' RACE. The sample was run on an Illumina HiSeq 2000. TCRdb redid the processing of the public reads, applying fastp at Q25 and MiXCR, and retained in-frame beta chains. Identical CDR3 proteins give one entry, which carries the most common genes and DNA. This sample has 500,000 to 650,000 distinct CDR3 sequences in its table, and about 7.6% of those were observed once. The ten largest clones take up over 1.5% of the sample. These data were also filed under a second study, of yellow fever vaccine responses in identical twins.

The sample was PBMCs. These receptors were obtained from a young woman in good health.

This clonotype was seen a handful of times. The chain is built from TRBV10-3 and TRBJ2-5; no firm D call. The CDR3 has 12 amino acids. CDR1 ENHRY and CDR2 SYGVKD come from the germline V gene. The V gene lost 5 bases and the J gene lost 1 base, with 5 bases spanning the gap. CDR3 region: CAISTAQETQYF. CDR3 in DNA: TGTGCCATCAGTACGGCCCAAGAGACCCAGTACTTC.

This clonotype came up a few times. The chain joins TRBV29-1 to TRBJ2-7; D not resolved. Germline V gives CDR1 SQVTM, CDR2 ANQGSEA. With 3 bases removed from V and 5 bases from J, the gap between germline ends came to 11 bases. This CDR3 has 12 amino acids. This CDR3 reads CSVEATRDEQYF. Here the CDR3 DNA reads TGCAGCGTTGAGGCGACCCGGGACGAGCAGTACTTC.

This clonotype occurred many times. The J gene is TRBJ2-3, the V gene TRBV15; 9 nucleotides align to TRBD2. The CDR3 sequence is 19 residues long. Germline V gives CDR1 LNHNV, CDR2 YYDKDF (reference sequence). J gave up 2 bases and V 0 bases, and 12 bases lay outside the gene matches. The DNA of the CDR3 is TGTGCCACCAGCAGAGATCTCAGGCCTAGCGGGGAACCCACAGATACGCAGTATTTT. Translated, it gives CATSRDLRPSGEPTDTQYF.

The table lists this clonotype with a few counts. The rearrangement uses TRBV14 and TRBJ2-3; no reliable D call. The CDR3 consists of 15 residues. The germline gives CDR1 SGHDN, CDR2 FVKESK. V was pared by 0 bases and J by 3 bases, with 10 bases between. CDR3 amino acids: CASSQDQPETDTQYF. For the CDR3, the DNA is TGTGCCAGCAGCCAAGATCAGCCAGAAACAGATACGCAGTATTTT. Based on the CDR3 plus reference TRBV14 and TRBJ2-3, the full variable domain is EAGVTQFPSHSVIEKGQTVTLRCDPISGHDNLYWYRRVMGKEIKFLLHFVKESKQDESGMPNNRFLAERTGGTYSTLKVQPAELEDSGVYFCASSQDQPETDTQYFGPGTRLTVL.

In its sample, this clonotype was seen many times. The chain joins TRBV29-1 to TRBJ2-2; perhaps TRBD1 as D (5 bases). Germline V gene lookup returns CDR1 SQVTM and CDR2 ANQGSEA. The CDR3 runs to 17 residues. The V end was cut by 0 bases, the J end by 3 bases, with 17 bases between. CDR3 protein: CSVEDRQIGMHTGELFF. The CDR3 nucleotides are TGCAGCGTTGAAGATCGACAGATCGGAATGCACACCGGGGAGCTGTTTTTT.

This clonotype was seen at least ten times. The chain joins TRBV7-8 to TRBJ1-1, with a possible D match to TRBD1 (6 bases). V was clipped by 2 bases and J by 4 bases, with 17 bases between them. The CDR3 spans 16 residues. Germline CDR1 is SGHVS and CDR2 is FQNEAQ. The CDR3 sequence: CASSLLPTGGGTEAFF. In nucleotides, the CDR3 is TGTGCCAGCAGCTTACTCCCGACAGGCGGGGGCACTGAAGCTTTCTTT.

This clonotype was seen a handful of times. The rearrangement uses TRBV27 and TRBJ2-7, with TRBD2 as a possible D gene (5 bases). The V end was cut by 5 bases, the J end by 6 bases, with 23 bases between. This CDR3 is built from 16 residues. Germline V lookup: CDR1 MNHEY, CDR2 SMNVEV (reference sequence). This CDR3 reads CASSPAPWRLLGEQYF. The CDR3 bases are TGTGCCAGCAGTCCCGCCCCTTGGAGGCTATTGGGCGAGCAGTACTTC.

This clonotype was recorded at least ten times. The genes are TRBV5-1 and TRBJ2-1; no firm D call. This CDR3 is 14 amino acids long. The germline gives CDR1 SGHRS, CDR2 YFSETQ. V lost 0 bases to trimming and J lost 3 bases, with 7 bases between them. The chain's CDR3 is CASSLVDGYNEQFF. The DNA of the CDR3 is TGCGCCAGCAGCTTGGTAGACGGCTACAATGAGCAGTTCTTC.

This clonotype has a count of ten or more. J is TRBJ2-7 and V is TRBV2; D remains ambiguous. This CDR3 spans 10 amino acids. Germline V lookup: CDR1 SNHLY, CDR2 FYNNEI. The V end lost 6 bases, the J end lost 4 bases, and 4 bases lay between the germline ends. CDR3 nucleotides: TGTGCCAGCAGCCAATACGAGCAGTACTTC. Amino acids: CASSQYEQYF.

J is TRBJ2-5 and V is TRBV24-1; 9 nucleotides align to TRBD1. The germline CDR1 and CDR2 sequences are KGHDR and SFDVKD. This CDR3 contains 17 residues. The junction had 12 bases not matched to a gene; V was cut back by 4 bases and J by 4 bases. CDR3 amino acids: CATSDLGGGQGAETQYF. CDR3 DNA: TGTGCCACCAGTGACCTGGGGGGGGGACAGGGTGCAGAGACCCAGTACTTC.

This clonotype occurred many times. This chain uses TRBV2 with TRBJ1-3; D call uncertain. V lost 3 bases and J 0 bases, leaving 9 bases between the germline ends. Germline V gene lookup returns CDR1 SNHLY and CDR2 FYNNEI. This CDR3 comprises 15 residues. The CDR3 here is CASSERQTSGNTIYF. As DNA, the CDR3 is TGTGCCAGCAGTGAGAGGCAAACCTCTGGAAACACCATATATTTT.

The chain is built from TRBV4-2 and TRBJ1-2; 7 bases line up with TRBD1. V shed 1 base, J shed 8 bases, and the junction held 7 bases outside the gene matches. This CDR3 has 14 residues. CDR1 is LGHNA and CDR2 is YNFKEQ in the germline V gene. The CDR3 coding sequence is TGTGCCAGCAGCCAAGGAGTAGGGGGCGGAGGCTACACCTTC. It codes for CASSQGVGGGGYTF.

This clonotype was detected a few times. V usage is TRBV15 and J usage is TRBJ1-2; TRBD1 aligns across 9 bases. From germline, CDR1 is LNHNV and CDR2 YYDKDF (reference sequence). The CDR3 runs to 14 residues. The V and J ends lost 0 bases and 8 bases, in that order; junction bases with no gene match: 4. CDR3 nucleotides: TGTGCCACCAGCAGAGAGACAGGGGGTGTGGGCTACACCTTC. Translation gives CATSRETGGVGYTF.

This clonotype was recorded many times. J is TRBJ2-7 and V is TRBV4-2, with TRBD2 matching 7 bases. The germline V gene has CDR1 LGHNA and CDR2 YNFKEQ. The CDR3 covers 16 residues. V gave up 0 bases and J gave up 3 bases; unmatched junction bases: 8. The CDR3 sequence is CASSQDFRREHYEQYF. CDR3 DNA sequence: TGTGCCAGCAGCCAAGATTTCCGGCGGGAGCACTACGAGCAGTACTTC.

This clonotype was recorded only once. The chain recombines TRBV6-5 with TRBJ2-7; D is undetermined. V lost 4 bases and J lost 0, with 13 bases in between. The CDR3 length is 15 residues. Germline V gene sequence: CDR1 MNHEY, CDR2 SVGAGI. CDR3 DNA: TGTGCCAGCAGTTCACCCCTCCGGTCCTCCTACGAGCAGTACTTC. It translates to CASSSPLRSSYEQYF.

V gene TRBV6-5 combines with J gene TRBJ2-1; 13 bases map to TRBD2. The V and J ends lost 2 bases and 8 bases, in that order; junction bases with no gene match: 6. From germline, CDR1 is MNHEY and CDR2 SVGAGI. This CDR3 contains 16 residues. The CDR3 DNA sequence: TGTGCCAGCAGTTACGCCGGGACTAGCGGGAACTATGAGCAGTTCTTC. It is translated as CASSYAGTSGNYEQFF.

The chain is built from TRBV12-3 or TRBV12-4 and TRBJ1-3, with no clear D. The CDR3 consists of 14 residues. V lost 10 bases, J lost 0 bases, and 13 bases lay in between. The CDR3 sequence: CATSSGFSGNTIYF. Here the CDR3 DNA reads TGTGCCACCTCCTCGGGCTTCTCTGGAAACACCATATATTTT.

This clonotype came up many times. The genes are TRBV6-8 and TRBJ1-1, with D uncertain. Trimming left V 2 bases short and J 3 bases short, with 4 bases between. Germline CDR1 and CDR2: MNHGY and SAAAGT. The CDR3 is 12 amino acids. CDR3 DNA sequence: TGTGCCAGCAGTTACCGGGACACTGAAGCTTTCTTT. Residues: CASSYRDTEAFF.

The V and J genes are TRBV4-1 and TRBJ2-1; no firm D call. The ends were cut back, 6 bases at V and 5 bases at J, with 14 bases in the middle. This CDR3 is built from 14 residues. The V gene's germline CDR1 is MGHRA and CDR2 YSYEKL. The chain's CDR3 is CASRPGWKNNEQFF. The CDR3 coding sequence is TGCGCCAGCAGGCCCGGTTGGAAGAACAATGAGCAGTTCTTC.

This clonotype was detected only a few times. The rearrangement joins TRBV9 to TRBJ2-7; 7 nucleotides align to TRBD2. The J segment lost 7 bases and the V segment lost 2 bases, leaving 12 bases of the junction unmatched. CDR3 length equals 15 residues. CDR1 SGDLS and CDR2 YYNGEE come from the germline V gene. CDR3 loop: CASSVGGLRPGEQYF. The DNA for the CDR3 is TGTGCCAGCAGCGTGGGGGGGTTACGTCCGGGGGAGCAGTACTTC.